This is a list of T cell receptor beta chains from one sample in a study of blood T cell repertoires in COVID-19. Only in-frame clones appear in the TCRdb table, and some are missing; sequencing was by immunoSEQ multiplex PCR. The table lists about 150,000 clones, 80% of them singletons. The sequencing input was peripheral blood. The source of these receptors is a man between 60 and 70 years old with acute or convalescent COVID-19. CDR3s include the opening cysteine and the closing phenylalanine or tryptophan. The D gene is left open where the match is weak. Clone size is shown for a subset of rows, as once, few, many or a class of expanded clone.

d_call,v_call,clone_size,j_call,cdr3_aa,cdr3_nt
NA,TRBV10-3,NA,TRBJ1-3,CAISTQGRTIYF,TGTGCCATCAGTACCCAGGGGCGAACCATATATTTT
NA,TRBV2,NA,TRBJ1-1,CASSQGENTEAFF,TGTGCCAGCAGCCAAGGAGAGAACACTGAAGCTTTCTTT
NA,TRBV19,once,TRBJ1-6,CASRLDSHYNSPLHF,TGTGCCAGTAGGCTGGACAGTCATTATAATTCACCCCTCCACTTT
NA,TRBV5-1,NA,TRBJ1-6,CASRTGGSEVSPLHF,TGCGCCAGCAGGACGGGGGGATCCGAGGTTTCACCCCTCCACTTT
NA,TRBV4-2,NA,TRBJ2-2,CASSRQGSANTGELFF,TGTGCCAGCAGCCGTCAGGGGTCGGCGAACACCGGGGAGCTGTTTTTT
NA,TRBV2,NA,TRBJ2-3,CASRRTQNTDTQYF,TGTGCCAGCAGGCGGACTCAAAACACAGATACGCAGTATTTT
NA,TRBV10-3,NA,TRBJ2-7,CAISESLGQVAYF,TGTGCCATCAGTGAGTCGTTGGGACAAGTGGCGTACTTC
NA,TRBV5-4,NA,TRBJ1-3,CASSIDRGNTIYF,TGTGCCAGCAGCATCGACAGAGGAAACACCATATATTTT
TRBD1,TRBV5-1,few,TRBJ2-7,CASSLDGQGPEQYF,TGCGCCAGCAGCTTGGATGGACAGGGTCCCGAGCAGTACTTC
TRBD2,TRBV7-7,NA,TRBJ2-2,CASSNSGRAGELFF,TGTGCTAGCAGTAACAGCGGGAGGGCCGGGGAGCTGTTTTTT
NA,TRBV19,few,TRBJ2-3,CASSRTGRGDGSISTDTQYF,TGTGCCAGTAGTAGAACAGGGAGAGGGGATGGAAGCATTAGCACAGATACGCAGTATTTT
TRBD1,TRBV29-1,NA,TRBJ1-2,CSVEDQTGVAGYTF,TGCAGCGTTGAAGACCAAACAGGGGTGGCTGGCTACACCTTC
TRBD2,TRBV11-2,once,TRBJ2-1,CASSFGAGGSEQFF,TGTGCCAGCAGCTTCGGAGCGGGGGGCAGTGAGCAGTTCTTC
TRBD1,TRBV5-4,NA,TRBJ2-6,CASSTGTGLSGANVLTF,TGTGCCAGCAGCACCGGGACAGGGTTGTCTGGGGCCAACGTCCTGACTTTC
NA,TRBV7-9,NA,TRBJ2-5,CASSALTGNSQETQYF,TGTGCCAGCAGCGCACTAACCGGGAACAGCCAAGAGACCCAGTACTTC
NA,TRBV3-1/TRBV3-2,NA,TRBJ1-3,CASSLLAGLGNTIYF,TGTGCCAGCAGCCTACTCGCGGGACTGGGAAACACCATATATTTT